This TCR beta chain came from a study of blood T cell repertoires in COVID-19. Across the study: T cells, B-cell-depleted T cells, or PBMCs provided the cDNA or gDNA that served as material.

As handled by the study authors: Scientists estimated how many nucleated cells there were by amplifying reference gene primers. Sequencing was performed with immunoSEQ multiplex PCR; in TCRdb, only in-frame clones are kept and a portion is missing. V and J calls and clone size are as listed in that table; D and trimming were resolved from the DNA. The table includes a few hundred thousand clones, around 90% detected once. This CDR3 comprises 14 residues. The ends were cut back, 4 bases at V and 1 base at J, with 8 bases in the middle. CDR1 and CDR2 (germline): SGDLS, YYNGEE. The sequenced material came from peripheral blood. The sequence derives from a man aged 18-30 years with active or convalescent COVID-19. This chain connects TRBV9 to TRBJ2-2; D is unclear. In nucleotides, the CDR3 is TGTGCCAGCAGCACCAGACAGAACACCGGGGAGCTGTTTTTT. It encodes CASSTRQNTGELFF.